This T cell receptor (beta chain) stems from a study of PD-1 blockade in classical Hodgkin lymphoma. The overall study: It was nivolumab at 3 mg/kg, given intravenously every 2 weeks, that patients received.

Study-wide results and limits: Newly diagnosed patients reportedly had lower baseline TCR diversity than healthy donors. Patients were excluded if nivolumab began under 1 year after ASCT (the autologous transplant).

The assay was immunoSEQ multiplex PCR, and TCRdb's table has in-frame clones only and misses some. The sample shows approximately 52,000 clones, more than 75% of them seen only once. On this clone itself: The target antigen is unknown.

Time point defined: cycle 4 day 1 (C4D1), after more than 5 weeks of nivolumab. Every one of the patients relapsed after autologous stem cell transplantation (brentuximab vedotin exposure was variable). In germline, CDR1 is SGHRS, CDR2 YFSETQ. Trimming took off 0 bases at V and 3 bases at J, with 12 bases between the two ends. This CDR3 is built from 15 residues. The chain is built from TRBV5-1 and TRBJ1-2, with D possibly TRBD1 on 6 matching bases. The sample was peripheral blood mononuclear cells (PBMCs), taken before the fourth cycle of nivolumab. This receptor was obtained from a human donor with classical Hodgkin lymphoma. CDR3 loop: CASSLEAGADYGYTF. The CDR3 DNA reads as TGCGCCAGCAGCTTGGAGGCAGGGGCCGACTATGGCTACACCTTC.